The clone carrying this T cell receptor (beta chain) appeared a single time. The CDR3 spans 14 residues. The germline gives CDR1 SEHNR, CDR2 FQNEAQ (reference sequence). Trimming took 5 bases from V and 6 from J, leaving 17 bases between them. Measured with immunoSEQ multiplex PCR; TCRdb has only the in-frame clones, and not every one. Of roughly 150,000 clones detected, 70% to 85% appear once; the ten largest clones hold 9% to 10%. The data originate from a study of blood T cell repertoires in COVID-19. This chain uses TRBV7-9 with TRBJ2-7; D is perhaps TRBD1 (5 bases). The TCR comes from a woman aged 50 to 60 with acute or convalescent COVID-19. The sample was peripheral blood. The CDR3 protein is CASSTYNRFAEQYF. The CDR3 region has the DNA TGTGCCAGCAGCACTTACAACAGGTTTGCCGAGCAGTACTTC.